This is a list of T cell receptor beta chains from one sample in a study of identical twins. Using its own MiXCR run on the 5' RACE reads, TCRdb lists one record per CDR3 protein. The repertoire consists of 250,000 to 350,000 distinct CDR3 sequences, with about 8.3% occurring once and the leading ten covering approximately 2%. The sample was also linked to a second study, of yellow fever vaccine responses in identical twins.

The source material was memory (CD45RO+) T cells sorted from blood. The receptors derive from a woman aged 18-29 years in good health. Each CDR3 is given with its conserved first and last residue. The D gene is left open where the match is weak. Size tells how often a clone was seen (once, few, many) or the class of an expanded clone, and some rows leave it out.

abundance: NA
j_gene: TRBJ2-3
v_gene: TRBV5-1
d_gene: TRBD2
CDR3nt: TGCGCCAGCCGCCCTAGCGGGGCTAGCACAGATACGCAGTATTTT
CDR3aa: CASRPSGASTDTQYF

abundance: NA
j_gene: TRBJ2-7
v_gene: TRBV7-9
d_gene: NA
CDR3nt: TGTGCCAGCAGCTTAGCCGCGGCGTACCTCTACGAGCAGTACTTC
CDR3aa: CASSLAAAYLYEQYF

abundance: NA
j_gene: TRBJ2-6
v_gene: TRBV5-6
d_gene: NA
CDR3nt: TGTGCCAGCAGCCCCGTGTTCGGGTCTGGGGCCAACGTCCTGACTTTC
CDR3aa: CASSPVFGSGANVLTF

abundance: NA
j_gene: TRBJ2-5
v_gene: TRBV20-1
d_gene: NA
CDR3nt: TGCAGTGCTCTTGGGACCTTGGAGACCCAGTACTTC
CDR3aa: CSALGTLETQYF

abundance: NA
j_gene: TRBJ2-7
v_gene: TRBV6-5
d_gene: NA
CDR3nt: TGTGCCAGCAGTTTCCCCTCGGGGAGCTCCTACGAGCAGTACTTC
CDR3aa: CASSFPSGSSYEQYF

abundance: few
j_gene: TRBJ2-2
v_gene: TRBV18
d_gene: NA
CDR3nt: TGTGCCAGCTCACCACCAAGGCCCAGGGTGGGCACCGGGGAGCTGTTTTTT
CDR3aa: CASSPPRPRVGTGELFF

abundance: many
j_gene: TRBJ2-1
v_gene: TRBV5-1
d_gene: TRBD2
CDR3nt: TGCGCCAGCAGCTTGGGACTAGCGGGACTGGATGAGCAGTTCTTC
CDR3aa: CASSLGLAGLDEQFF

abundance: NA
j_gene: TRBJ2-3
v_gene: TRBV5-1
d_gene: TRBD2
CDR3nt: TGCGCCAGCAGCTTGATCGCGGGGGGGCAGGCAGATACGCAGTATTTT
CDR3aa: CASSLIAGGQADTQYF

abundance: many
j_gene: TRBJ1-1
v_gene: TRBV11-2
d_gene: TRBD1
CDR3nt: TGTGCCAGCAGTTTAGTCAGGACAGGCGAAGCTTTCTTT
CDR3aa: CASSLVRTGEAFF

abundance: few
j_gene: TRBJ2-1
v_gene: TRBV20-1
d_gene: TRBD2
CDR3nt: TGCAGTGCGGGAACTAGCGGGAGGGCCTCTAGCTCCTACAATGAGCAGTTCTTC
CDR3aa: CSAGTSGRASSSYNEQFF

abundance: few
j_gene: TRBJ1-5
v_gene: TRBV20-1
d_gene: NA
CDR3nt: TGCAGTGCTGGAGGGGCTGGAGGCAATCAGCCCCAGCATTTT
CDR3aa: CSAGGAGGNQPQHF

abundance: NA
j_gene: TRBJ1-1
v_gene: TRBV3-1
d_gene: TRBD1
CDR3nt: TGTGCCAGCACAGGGACAGGGAAGGGGAACACTGAAGCTTTCTTT
CDR3aa: CASTGTGKGNTEAFF

abundance: NA
j_gene: TRBJ2-7
v_gene: TRBV20-1
d_gene: TRBD2
CDR3nt: TGCAGTGCTGGAATAAGGCTAGCGGGACTTTTCTACGAGCAGTACTTC
CDR3aa: CSAGIRLAGLFYEQYF

abundance: NA
j_gene: TRBJ2-2
v_gene: TRBV2
d_gene: TRBD2
CDR3nt: TGTGCCAGCTGGCGGGGGGTCGGGGAGCTGTTTTTT
CDR3aa: CASWRGVGELFF

abundance: few
j_gene: TRBJ1-2
v_gene: TRBV3-1
d_gene: NA
CDR3nt: TGTGCCAGCAGCCAAGATCGGGGGTCCATCTATGGCTACACCTTC
CDR3aa: CASSQDRGSIYGYTF

abundance: once
j_gene: TRBJ2-1
v_gene: TRBV6-6
d_gene: NA
CDR3nt: TGTGCCAACAGCAACAATGAGCAGTTCTTC
CDR3aa: CANSNNEQFF

abundance: few
j_gene: TRBJ2-7
v_gene: TRBV5-1
d_gene: NA
CDR3nt: TGCGCCAGCAGATTCCCGGACGGATCCTACGAGCAGTACTTC
CDR3aa: CASRFPDGSYEQYF

abundance: few
j_gene: TRBJ2-1
v_gene: TRBV13
d_gene: NA
CDR3nt: TGTGCCAGCAGCTTAGGCAGATGGGGGATAGCTCGGGAACACGAGCAGTTCTTC
CDR3aa: CASSLGRWGIAREHEQFF

abundance: many
j_gene: TRBJ2-2
v_gene: TRBV9
d_gene: TRBD1
CDR3nt: TGTGCCAGCAGCCCTGGGGGGACAGGGGGAACCACCGGGGAGCTGTTTTTT
CDR3aa: CASSPGGTGGTTGELFF

abundance: few
j_gene: TRBJ2-1
v_gene: TRBV9
d_gene: NA
CDR3nt: TGTGCCAGCAGCGCCGGCCGGACGGACAGCGAATACAATGAGCAGTTCTTC
CDR3aa: CASSAGRTDSEYNEQFF

abundance: few
j_gene: TRBJ2-5
v_gene: TRBV25-1
d_gene: NA
CDR3nt: TGTGCCAGCGGAGCGAGTACAAAAGAGACCCAGTACTTC
CDR3aa: CASGASTKETQYF

abundance: many
j_gene: TRBJ2-3
v_gene: TRBV6-4
d_gene: NA
CDR3nt: TGTGCCAGCAGTGAAGGCGGGACCCCCACAGATACGCAGTATTTT
CDR3aa: CASSEGGTPTDTQYF

abundance: many
j_gene: TRBJ2-5
v_gene: TRBV12-3/TRBV12-4
d_gene: TRBD2
CDR3nt: TGTGCCAGCAGTTTAGCAGCGGGAGGGCCGAAGACCCAGTACTTC
CDR3aa: CASSLAAGGPKTQYF

abundance: many
j_gene: TRBJ2-1
v_gene: TRBV9
d_gene: TRBD1
CDR3nt: TGTGCCAGCAGCGTAGCAAGGGACAGGGGAGGCCATGAGCAGTTCTTC
CDR3aa: CASSVARDRGGHEQFF

abundance: few
j_gene: TRBJ1-1
v_gene: TRBV2
d_gene: TRBD1
CDR3nt: TGTGCCAGCAGTCCAGGGGGGATTTGGGACACTGAAGCTTTCTTT
CDR3aa: CASSPGGIWDTEAFF

abundance: many
j_gene: TRBJ2-1
v_gene: TRBV5-1
d_gene: TRBD1
CDR3nt: TGCGCCAGCAGCTTCCATCCGGGACAGGGGGCAGGTGAGCAGTTCTTC
CDR3aa: CASSFHPGQGAGEQFF

abundance: NA
j_gene: TRBJ2-1
v_gene: TRBV9
d_gene: TRBD2
CDR3nt: TGTGCCAGCAGCCCCCCTAGCGGGAGAGGCAATGAGCAGTTCTTC
CDR3aa: CASSPPSGRGNEQFF

abundance: many
j_gene: TRBJ1-2
v_gene: TRBV5-1
d_gene: NA
CDR3nt: TGCGCCAGCAGCTTAGACAGCCTCTATGGCTACACCTTC
CDR3aa: CASSLDSLYGYTF

abundance: many
j_gene: TRBJ1-5
v_gene: TRBV5-4
d_gene: TRBD1
CDR3nt: TGTGCCAGCAGCCTACAGGGGTTCAATCAGCCCCAGCATTTT
CDR3aa: CASSLQGFNQPQHF

abundance: many
j_gene: TRBJ2-1
v_gene: TRBV6-5
d_gene: NA
CDR3nt: TGTGCCAGCAGTTCCCACCTCGGCCGCGAGCAGTTCTTC
CDR3aa: CASSSHLGREQFF

abundance: NA
j_gene: TRBJ2-3
v_gene: TRBV6-1
d_gene: TRBD2
CDR3nt: TGTGCCAGCAAGGGGCTAGCGGGAGGGGCAAGCACAGATACGCAGTATTTT
CDR3aa: CASKGLAGGASTDTQYF

abundance: few
j_gene: TRBJ1-2
v_gene: TRBV4-2
d_gene: NA
CDR3nt: TGTGCCAGCAGCCCCGACCGGACAGCCAACTATGGCTACACCTTC
CDR3aa: CASSPDRTANYGYTF

abundance: many
j_gene: TRBJ2-3
v_gene: TRBV5-6
d_gene: NA
CDR3nt: TGTGCCAGCAGTTTTGCCACTTCAACGGATACGCAGTATTTT
CDR3aa: CASSFATSTDTQYF

abundance: many
j_gene: TRBJ2-3
v_gene: TRBV11-2
d_gene: TRBD2
CDR3nt: TGTGCCAGCAGCTTAACTAGCGGGAGGGTTCGTTATTTT
CDR3aa: CASSLTSGRVRYF

abundance: many
j_gene: TRBJ2-1
v_gene: TRBV5-1
d_gene: TRBD2
CDR3nt: TGCGCCAGCAGCTTGACTAGCGGGGGGTATGAGCAGTTCTTC
CDR3aa: CASSLTSGGYEQFF

abundance: NA
j_gene: TRBJ2-5
v_gene: TRBV5-1
d_gene: TRBD2
CDR3nt: TGCGCCAGCAGTGCGGGGGAAGAGACCCAGTACTTC
CDR3aa: CASSAGEETQYF

abundance: NA
j_gene: TRBJ1-1
v_gene: TRBV19
d_gene: NA
CDR3nt: TGTGCCAGTATCGGGCGGGGAATGAACACTGAAGCTTTCTTT
CDR3aa: CASIGRGMNTEAFF

abundance: many
j_gene: TRBJ1-1
v_gene: TRBV10-3
d_gene: TRBD1
CDR3nt: TGTGCCATCAGTGAGGGACAGGGGGCAGGAACTGAAGCTTTCTTT
CDR3aa: CAISEGQGAGTEAFF

abundance: many
j_gene: TRBJ1-5
v_gene: TRBV5-8
d_gene: NA
CDR3nt: TGTGCCAGCAGCTTCGACCCGGTAGGCAATCAGCCCCAGCATTTT
CDR3aa: CASSFDPVGNQPQHF

abundance: few
j_gene: TRBJ2-2
v_gene: TRBV28
d_gene: NA
CDR3nt: TGTGCCAGCATGCTTCCCTGGGGCAACACCGGGGAGCTGTTTTTT
CDR3aa: CASMLPWGNTGELFF

abundance: NA
j_gene: TRBJ2-3
v_gene: TRBV5-4
d_gene: NA
CDR3nt: TGTGCCAGCAGCTTGGTGCAGGGGAGAGATACGCAGTATTTT
CDR3aa: CASSLVQGRDTQYF

abundance: many
j_gene: TRBJ2-7
v_gene: TRBV12-3/TRBV12-4
d_gene: NA
CDR3nt: TGTGCCAGCAGTTTGGGTGAGGGGTCCAGGGGACTAACGGACTACGAGCAGTACTTC
CDR3aa: CASSLGEGSRGLTDYEQYF

abundance: few
j_gene: TRBJ1-5
v_gene: TRBV19
d_gene: TRBD1
CDR3nt: TGTGCCAGTAGTATAGACGGGACAGGGCCTGGCAATCAGCCCCAGCATTTT
CDR3aa: CASSIDGTGPGNQPQHF

abundance: many
j_gene: TRBJ1-1
v_gene: TRBV12-3/TRBV12-4
d_gene: NA
CDR3nt: TGTGCCAGCAGTTTCTCAGAAAACACTGAAGCTTTCTTT
CDR3aa: CASSFSENTEAFF

abundance: few
j_gene: TRBJ1-2
v_gene: TRBV6-1
d_gene: NA
CDR3nt: TGTGCCAGCAGCCGGGGCGTGCAGGGCTACACCTTC
CDR3aa: CASSRGVQGYTF

abundance: many
j_gene: TRBJ1-6
v_gene: TRBV10-3
d_gene: NA
CDR3nt: TGTGCCATCAGGGAAGACAGAAATTCACCCCTCCACTTT
CDR3aa: CAIREDRNSPLHF

abundance: NA
j_gene: TRBJ2-5
v_gene: TRBV7-8
d_gene: NA
CDR3nt: TGTGCCAGCAGCTTCGCCCGACAAGAGACCCAGTACTTC
CDR3aa: CASSFARQETQYF

abundance: many
j_gene: TRBJ2-7
v_gene: TRBV12-3/TRBV12-4
d_gene: NA
CDR3nt: TGTGCCAGCAGTCCTCAACAGGGATCGAGGGAGCAGTACTTC
CDR3aa: CASSPQQGSREQYF

abundance: few
j_gene: TRBJ2-5
v_gene: TRBV5-6
d_gene: NA
CDR3nt: TGTGCCAGCAGCTTGACCTACAGGGTTGAGACCCAGTACTTC
CDR3aa: CASSLTYRVETQYF

abundance: many
j_gene: TRBJ2-1
v_gene: TRBV7-2
d_gene: NA
CDR3nt: TGTGCCAGCAGGAGCGGGCCGAGCTCCTACAATGAGCAGTTCTTC
CDR3aa: CASRSGPSSYNEQFF

abundance: few
j_gene: TRBJ2-1
v_gene: TRBV20-1
d_gene: NA
CDR3nt: TGCAGTGCTAGAGAACCACTACGCCACAATGAGCAGTTCTTC
CDR3aa: CSAREPLRHNEQFF

abundance: NA
j_gene: TRBJ2-1
v_gene: TRBV4-1
d_gene: NA
CDR3nt: TGCGCCAGCAGCCAAGATGGTCACAGCTACAATGAGCAGTTCTTC
CDR3aa: CASSQDGHSYNEQFF

abundance: many
j_gene: TRBJ1-1
v_gene: TRBV12-3/TRBV12-4
d_gene: NA
CDR3nt: TGTGCCAGCAGCTATCAGGGTACAGCCGCTGAAGCTTTCTTT
CDR3aa: CASSYQGTAAEAFF